This TCR beta chain was found in a study of cytomegalovirus exposure and HLA in healthy donors. General study results and limits: After further analysis at a later stage, 16,951 TCR beta sequences were associated with HLA alleles at 0.05 false discovery rate.

The germline V gene encodes CDR1 LGHNA and CDR2 YNFKEQ. This CDR3 is 14 amino acids long. With regard to this clone: The antigen is unknown.

It was with 60 Vbeta and 13 Jbeta primers that the PCR ran. Assay: immunoSEQ multiplex PCR; the TCRdb copy retains only in-frame clones and omits some. The sample contains 100,000 or so clones, around 74% of which appear only once. This rearrangement joins TRBV4-2 to TRBJ2-5; possible D gene TRBD2, 5 bases. The end of the DNA aligns better with TRBJ2-7, so the J call may be wrong. This receptor was obtained from a woman aged 40 to 49 in good health and CMV-seropositive. Specimen: PBMCs. The CDR3 DNA reads as TGTGCCAGCAGCCAAGACCCCAGCGGCTACGAGCAGTACTTC. Translating it yields CASSQDPSGYEQYF.